This paragraph reports one T cell receptor (beta chain). Its antigen is not yet known. There are no base qualities to consult, and no much larger clone falls within one base. These data belong to a study of blood T cell repertoires in COVID-19 (dated by TCRdb to the early 2020s). Context from the whole study: Samples from collaborators originated in the United States, Italy and Spain and spanned both the acute and convalescent phases of COVID-19. The prospective study material was composed of cDNA or gDNA derived from T cells, B-cell-depleted T cells, or PBMCs. HLA class I and class II types, where available, came from metadata supplied by the sample provider rather than from assay-based typing. Subjects who had been exposed to COVID-19, were actively infected with it, or had recovered from it provided the deeply sampled blood TCRbeta repertoires that made up the dataset. The repertoires were released in a freely available public database meant as a resource for research on the immune response to SARS-CoV-2. Sample metadata almost always included a de-identified subject ID, COVID-19 status, age in years and sex. Samples came from the ongoing ImmuneRACE study (first 160 participants) plus 1,254 subjects from 6 global collaborators.

Results the study describes overall, beyond this receptor: How much clinical and demographic metadata was included differed by source and by participant, and the metadata was provided uncurated.

TCRbeta CDR3 regions were amplified from genomic DNA using the immunoSEQ Assay, a bias-controlled multiplex PCR. As for the original processing: Within the assay, amplification of reference gene primers was used to estimate how many nucleated cells each sample contained. To quantify the absolute abundance of each unique TCRbeta CDR3 rearrangement, sequence reads were collapsed and filtered. Productive Simpson clonality was computed per sample as the square root of Simpson's diversity index over productive rearrangements. This is the immuneACCESS table as TCRdb keeps it, with only in-frame sequences that have V and J called. A part of the clones is gone; compared with another copy, unresolved V genes explain less than half, and the rest is unexplained. Clonal size and the V and J genes are those of that table, whereas D and trimming came from the DNA. For this sample there are 130,000 or so clones; more than 75% appear just once. About 2.1% of the sample is taken by the ten largest.

Deletion took 3 bases off V and 0 bases off J, with a span of 11 bases between the germline ends. The CDR3 contains 16 residues, cysteine and phenylalanine counted. This entry keeps only the CDR3 DNA: 48 bases, framed from base 1. CDR1 and CDR2 are read off the germline V gene as KGHDR and SFDVKD. The collaborating institutions used their own protocols to collect whole blood in K2EDTA tubes. For TCRbeta analysis, collaborators shipped samples as frozen whole blood, isolated PBMCs, or DNA extracted from either of those sample types. The TCR originated in a woman in her forties or fifties with acute or convalescent COVID-19. Sequencing was done on a sample of peripheral blood. The V and J genes are TRBV24-1 and TRBJ1-5, with the D gene call left open. The base sequence is TGTGCCACCAGTGATACGGGAGGGAATAGCAATCAGCCCCAGCATTTT. Its coded protein is CATSDTGGNSNQPQHF.